A few counts support the clone carrying this TCR beta chain. What it binds is unknown. The data originate from a study of T cell repertoires in cytomegalovirus infection. About the research overall: It can be stated that public TCR beta signatures indicated CMV infection as well as a matching HLA type.

Germline V CDR1 and CDR2: SEHNR, FQNEAQ (reference sequence). The V and J ends lost 5 bases and 1 base respectively, with 19 bases between them. There are 17 residues in the CDR3. One entry per CDR3 protein results from TCRdb running MiXCR on the reads. Among about 130,000 distinct CDR3 sequences listed, more than 20% were seen once. Findings and caveats of the study: Using cumulative public TCR beta family frequency, the authors identified those who carried CMV together with the relevant HLA. In two of eight donors, the top clonotype was HLA-C-restricted CMV-specific.

The chain recombines TRBV7-9 with TRBJ2-3, with D tentatively TRBD1 (6 bases). The sequencing input was PBMCs, sequenced either directly or after in vitro stimulation (not recorded which). This receptor was taken from a human donor in good health (CMV status not recorded). Some clones in this sample may be carry-over from other donors' samples. CDR3 sequence: CASSPPWGSGGTDTQYF. CDR3 in DNA: TGTGCCAGCAGCCCTCCCTGGGGCTCAGGGGGCACAGATACGCAGTATTTT.